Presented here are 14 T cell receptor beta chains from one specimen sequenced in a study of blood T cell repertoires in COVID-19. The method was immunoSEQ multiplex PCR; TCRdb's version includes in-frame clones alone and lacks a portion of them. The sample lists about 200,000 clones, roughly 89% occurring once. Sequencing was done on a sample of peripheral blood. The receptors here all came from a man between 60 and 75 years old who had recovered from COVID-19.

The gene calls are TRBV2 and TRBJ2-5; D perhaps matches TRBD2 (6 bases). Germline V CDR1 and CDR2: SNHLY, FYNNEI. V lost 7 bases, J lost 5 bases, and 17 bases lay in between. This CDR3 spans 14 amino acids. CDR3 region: CASTPGLRLETQYF. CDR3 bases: TGTGCCAGCACCCCGGGACTGCGGTTGGAGACCCAGTACTTC.

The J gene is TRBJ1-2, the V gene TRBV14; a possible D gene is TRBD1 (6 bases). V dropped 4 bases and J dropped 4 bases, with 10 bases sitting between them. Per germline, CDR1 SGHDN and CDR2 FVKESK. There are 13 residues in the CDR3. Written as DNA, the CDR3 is TGTGCCAGCAGCCGCCGGACAGCCTATGGCTACACCTTC. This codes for CASSRRTAYGYTF.

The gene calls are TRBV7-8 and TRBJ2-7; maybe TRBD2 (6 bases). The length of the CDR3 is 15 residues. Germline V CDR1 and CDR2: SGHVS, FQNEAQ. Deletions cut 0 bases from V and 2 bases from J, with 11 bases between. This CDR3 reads CASSLARGPPYEQYF. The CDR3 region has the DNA TGTGCCAGCAGCTTAGCGCGGGGTCCCCCCTACGAGCAGTACTTC.

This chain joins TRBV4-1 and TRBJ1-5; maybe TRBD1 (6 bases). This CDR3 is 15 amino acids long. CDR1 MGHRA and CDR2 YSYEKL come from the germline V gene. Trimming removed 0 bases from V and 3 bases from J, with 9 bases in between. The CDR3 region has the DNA TGCGCCAGCAGCCAAGATCGGGACAACAATCAGCCCCAGCATTTT. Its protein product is CASSQDRDNNQPQHF.

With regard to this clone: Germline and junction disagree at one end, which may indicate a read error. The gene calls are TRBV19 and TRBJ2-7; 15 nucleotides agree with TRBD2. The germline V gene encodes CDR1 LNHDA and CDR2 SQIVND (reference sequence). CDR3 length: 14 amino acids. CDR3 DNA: TGTGCCAGTAGTCCCACCGGGACTAGCGGGGGGCACAGCTTC. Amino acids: CASSPTGTSGGHSF.

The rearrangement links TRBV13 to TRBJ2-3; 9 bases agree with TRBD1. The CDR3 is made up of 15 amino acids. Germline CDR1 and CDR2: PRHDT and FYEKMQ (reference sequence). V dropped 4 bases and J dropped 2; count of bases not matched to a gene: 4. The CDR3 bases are TGTGCCAGCAGCTCAGGGACAGGGCTCACAGATACGCAGTATTTT. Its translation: CASSSGTGLTDTQYF.

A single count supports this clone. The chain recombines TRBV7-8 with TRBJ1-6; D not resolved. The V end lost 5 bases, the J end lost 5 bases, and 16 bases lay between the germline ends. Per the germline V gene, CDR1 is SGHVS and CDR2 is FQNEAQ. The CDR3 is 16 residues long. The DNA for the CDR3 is TGTGCCAGCAGCCCAATTCTACAGTATAATAATTCACCCCTCCACTTT. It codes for CASSPILQYNNSPLHF.

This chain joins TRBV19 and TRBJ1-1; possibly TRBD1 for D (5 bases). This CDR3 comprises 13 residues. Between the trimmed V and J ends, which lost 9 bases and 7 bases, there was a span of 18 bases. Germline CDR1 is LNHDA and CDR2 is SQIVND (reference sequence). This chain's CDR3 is CASSHWGVSEAFF. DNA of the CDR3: TGTGCCAGCTCGCATTGGGGGGTGAGTGAAGCTTTCTTT.

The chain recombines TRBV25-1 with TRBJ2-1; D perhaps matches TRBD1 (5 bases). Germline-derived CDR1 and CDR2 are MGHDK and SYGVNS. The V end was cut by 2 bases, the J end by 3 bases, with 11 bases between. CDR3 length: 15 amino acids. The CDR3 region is CASSERGALYNEQFF. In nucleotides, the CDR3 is TGTGCCAGCAGTGAACGTGGGGCCCTCTACAATGAGCAGTTCTTC.

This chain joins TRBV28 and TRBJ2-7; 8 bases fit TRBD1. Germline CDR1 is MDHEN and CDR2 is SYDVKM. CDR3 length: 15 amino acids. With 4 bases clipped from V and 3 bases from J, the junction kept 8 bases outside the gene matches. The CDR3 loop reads CASSSMGQAYYEQYF. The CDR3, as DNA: TGTGCCAGCAGTTCCATGGGACAGGCTTACTACGAGCAGTACTTC.

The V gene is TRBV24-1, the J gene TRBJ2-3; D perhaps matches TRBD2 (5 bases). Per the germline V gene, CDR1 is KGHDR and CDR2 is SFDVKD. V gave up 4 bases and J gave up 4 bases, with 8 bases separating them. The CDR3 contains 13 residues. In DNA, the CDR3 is TGTGCCACCAGTGAAGGTAGCGCAGATACGCAGTATTTT. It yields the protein CATSEGSADTQYF.

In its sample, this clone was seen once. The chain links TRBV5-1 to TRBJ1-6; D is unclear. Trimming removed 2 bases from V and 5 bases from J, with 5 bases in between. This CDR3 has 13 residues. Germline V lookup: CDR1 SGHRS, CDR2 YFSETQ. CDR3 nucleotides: TGCGCCAGCAGCTTTTCAGATAATTCACCCCTCCACTTT. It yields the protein CASSFSDNSPLHF.

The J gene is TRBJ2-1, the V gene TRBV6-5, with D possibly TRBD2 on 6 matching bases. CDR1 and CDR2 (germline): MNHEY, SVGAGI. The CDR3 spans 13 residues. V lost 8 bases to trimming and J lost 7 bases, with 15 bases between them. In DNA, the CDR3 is TGTGCCAGCCGAACTCGGAGGGCAAATGAGCAGTTCTTC. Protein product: CASRTRRANEQFF.

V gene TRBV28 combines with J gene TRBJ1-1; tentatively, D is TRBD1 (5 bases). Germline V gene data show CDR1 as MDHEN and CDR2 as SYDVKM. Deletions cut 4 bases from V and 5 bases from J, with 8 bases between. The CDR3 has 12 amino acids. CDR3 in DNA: TGTGCCAGCAGTTCAGGGAATACTGAAGCTTTCTTT. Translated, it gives CASSSGNTEAFF.